A selection of T cell receptor beta chains follows, all from one sample in a study of siplizumab effects on memory and regulatory T cells. Clones were read by immunoSEQ multiplex PCR, and TCRdb kept only the in-frame ones, dropping some. The sample contains around 110,000 clones, about 95% of which appear only once. Specimen: non-Treg CD4+ T cells sorted from blood. These receptors all stem from a human donor in good health. Both conserved end residues are part of each CDR3. A D gene is named only where the DNA matches it firmly. Not every row has a clone size; where given, it reads once, few, many or a size class.

TRBV29-1,TRBJ1-1,-,-,CSAQGTEAFF,TGCAGCGCGCAGGGGACTGAAGCTTTCTTT
TRBV5-1,TRBJ2-7,-,-,CASSSNPAQVGEQYF,TGCGCCAGCAGCTCAAATCCGGCGCAGGTGGGTGAGCAGTACTTC
TRBV29-1,TRBJ1-5,-,-,CSVVGMGGGQPQHF,TGCAGCGTTGTGGGTATGGGGGGAGGTCAGCCCCAGCATTTT
TRBV19,TRBJ2-3,TRBD2,-,CASSIDGSSGPDTQYF,TGTGCCAGTAGTATCGACGGCTCTAGCGGTCCAGATACGCAGTATTTT
TRBV5-8,TRBJ1-2,-,-,CASSVVPDSLGYGYTF,TGTGCCAGCAGCGTAGTTCCCGACAGCCTTGGGTATGGCTACACCTTC
TRBV25-1,TRBJ2-6,-,-,CASLSLQVLYGANVLTF,TGTGCCAGCTTATCTCTCCAAGTTCTCTATGGGGCCAACGTCCTGACTTTC
TRBV19,TRBJ2-2,-,once,CATPGTHGSELFF,TGTGCCACCCCCGGGACACACGGCTCGGAGCTGTTTTTT
TRBV5-1,TRBJ2-5,-,-,CASSHGIRDSAVWTQYF,TGCGCCAGCAGCCATGGGATCCGTGACAGCGCGGTTTGGACCCAGTACTTC
TRBV19,TRBJ1-1,TRBD1,-,CASSQGANTEAFF,TGTGCCAGTTCGCAGGGGGCGAACACTGAAGCTTTCTTT
TRBV5-4,TRBJ2-7,-,-,CASSFLGSRANYEQYF,TGTGCCAGCAGCTTTCTTGGCAGCCGGGCCAACTACGAGCAGTACTTC
TRBV6-5,TRBJ1-2,-,-,CASSRGEGGYTF,TGTGCCAGCAGTCGAGGGGAGGGTGGCTACACCTTC
TRBV10-3,TRBJ2-7,TRBD2,once,CAISEQSGRAFHEQYF,TGTGCCATCAGTGAACAAAGCGGGAGGGCCTTCCACGAGCAGTACTTC
TRBV10-2,TRBJ1-6,-,-,CASSEGVINSPLHF,TGCGCCAGCAGTGAGGGGGTGATAAATTCACCCCTCCACTTT
TRBV29-1,TRBJ2-1,-,-,CSYRQREQFF,TGCAGCTACCGCCAGAGGGAGCAGTTCTTC
TRBV6-5,TRBJ2-3,-,-,CASSYDGPDTQYF,TGTGCCAGCAGTTACGACGGCCCCGATACGCAGTATTTT
TRBV7-9,TRBJ2-5,-,-,CASSLEAVQETQYF,TGTGCCAGCAGCTTAGAGGCAGTTCAAGAGACCCAGTACTTC
TRBV4-1,TRBJ2-7,-,-,CASSQTTRPSYEQYF,TGCGCCAGCAGCCAAACCACCCGCCCCTCCTACGAGCAGTACTTC
TRBV6-1,TRBJ2-3,-,few,CASSEPSNSDTQYF,TGTGCCAGCAGTGAACCTAGTAATTCCGATACGCAGTATTTT
TRBV4-1,TRBJ1-5,-,-,CASSQDLTGNQPQHF,TGCGCCAGCAGCCAAGATTTAACAGGCAATCAGCCCCAGCATTTT
TRBV28,TRBJ2-7,-,-,CASSLSGLYEQYF,TGTGCCAGCAGTCTCTCCGGACTTTACGAGCAGTACTTC
TRBV29-1,TRBJ1-2,-,-,CSVERHEGYGYTF,TGCAGCGTTGAAAGGCACGAAGGCTATGGCTACACCTTC
TRBV5-1,TRBJ2-2,-,-,CASSLIGGSGELFF,TGCGCCAGCAGCTTGATAGGGGGTTCCGGGGAGCTGTTTTTT